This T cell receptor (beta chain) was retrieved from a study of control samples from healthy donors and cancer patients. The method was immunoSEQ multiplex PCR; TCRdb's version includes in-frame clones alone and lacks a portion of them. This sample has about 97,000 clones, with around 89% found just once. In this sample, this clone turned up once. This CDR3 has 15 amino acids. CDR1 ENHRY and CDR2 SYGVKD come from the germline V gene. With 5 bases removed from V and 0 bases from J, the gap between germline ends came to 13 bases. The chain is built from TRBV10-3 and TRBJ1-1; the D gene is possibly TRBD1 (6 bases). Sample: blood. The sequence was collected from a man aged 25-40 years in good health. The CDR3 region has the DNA TGTGCCATCAGTTCCCCGGACAGAATGAACACTGAAGCTTTCTTT. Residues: CAISSPDRMNTEAFF.